This T cell receptor (beta chain) was sequenced in a study of control samples from healthy donors and cancer patients. CDR3 length: 15 amino acids. The germline V gene encodes CDR1 LNHDA and CDR2 SQIVND (reference sequence). V was pared by 5 bases and J by 3 bases, with 7 bases of the junction left unmatched. Using immunoSEQ multiplex PCR, the repertoire was profiled, and TCRdb retains in-frame clones only, with some absent. The table has more than 100,000 clones, roughly 86% seen once. The clonotype was recovered from a man in his forties or fifties with head and neck cancer. This chain joins TRBV19 and TRBJ2-1; TRBD2 matches 7 bases. Sequenced material: PBMCs. CDR3 DNA sequence: TGTGCCAGTAGTTCCGGGACTACCCACTACAATGAGCAGTTCTTC. Translation: CASSSGTTHYNEQFF.